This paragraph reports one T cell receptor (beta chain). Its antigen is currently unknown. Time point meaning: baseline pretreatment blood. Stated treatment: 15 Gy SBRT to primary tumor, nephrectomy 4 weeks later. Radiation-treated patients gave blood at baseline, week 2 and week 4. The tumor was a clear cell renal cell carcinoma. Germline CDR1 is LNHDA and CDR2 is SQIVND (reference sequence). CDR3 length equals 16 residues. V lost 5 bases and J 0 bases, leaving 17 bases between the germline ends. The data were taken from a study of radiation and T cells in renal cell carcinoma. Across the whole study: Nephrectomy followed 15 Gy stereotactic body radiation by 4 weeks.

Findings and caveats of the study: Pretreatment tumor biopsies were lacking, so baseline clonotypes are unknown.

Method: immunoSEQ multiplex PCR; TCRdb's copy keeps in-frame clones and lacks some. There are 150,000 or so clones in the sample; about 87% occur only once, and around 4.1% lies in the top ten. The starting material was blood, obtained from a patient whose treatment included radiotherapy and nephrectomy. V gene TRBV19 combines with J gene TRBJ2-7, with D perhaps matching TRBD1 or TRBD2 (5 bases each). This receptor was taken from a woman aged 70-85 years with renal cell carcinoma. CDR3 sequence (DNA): TGTGCCAGTAGTCCGAACTCCGGGACGGCCTCCTACGAGCAGTACTTC. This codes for CASSPNSGTASYEQYF.